This paragraph reports one T cell receptor beta chain. Its antigen is as yet unknown. The data were obtained in a study of T cell responses to AZD1222 COVID-19 vaccine. General study findings and limits: A mostly white British donor set with more females was recruited, and clonal diversity was possibly underestimated.

The germline gives CDR1 KGHSH, CDR2 LQKENI. The CDR3 sequence is 12 residues long. V dropped 1 base and J dropped 5 bases, with 3 bases sitting between them. TCRdb's table, derived via immunoSEQ multiplex PCR, lists solely in-frame clones and lacks some. The sample holds around 150,000 clones, under 95% seen once. The J gene is TRBJ2-1, the V gene TRBV18; unclear D gene. Material: peripheral blood, obtained 28 days after the second dose of the MenACWY control vaccine. The origin of this receptor is an adult who received the MenACWY meningococcal vaccine as a control. CDR3 DNA: TGTGCCAGCTCACCACAGGACAATGAGCAGTTCTTC. Amino acids: CASSPQDNEQFF.